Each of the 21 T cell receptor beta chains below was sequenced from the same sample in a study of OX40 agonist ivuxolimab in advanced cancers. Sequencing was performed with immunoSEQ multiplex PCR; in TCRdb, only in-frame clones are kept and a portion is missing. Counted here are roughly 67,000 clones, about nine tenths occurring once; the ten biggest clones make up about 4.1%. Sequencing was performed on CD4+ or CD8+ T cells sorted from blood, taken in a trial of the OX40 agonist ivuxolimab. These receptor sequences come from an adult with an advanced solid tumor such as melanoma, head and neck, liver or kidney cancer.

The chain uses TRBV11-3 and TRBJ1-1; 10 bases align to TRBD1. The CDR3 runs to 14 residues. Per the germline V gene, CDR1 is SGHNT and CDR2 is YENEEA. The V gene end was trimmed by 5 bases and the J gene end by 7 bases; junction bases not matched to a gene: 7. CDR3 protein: CASSLGQGPVEAFF. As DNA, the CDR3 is TGTGCCAGCAGCCTGGGACAGGGGCCCGTTGAAGCTTTCTTT.

The CDR3 DNA follows: TGTGCCAGCAGCCCCGGGACTACGAACACCGGGGAGCTGTTTTTT. Translated: CASSPGTTNTGELFF. V gene TRBV7-9 combines with J gene TRBJ2-2, with 7 bases fitting TRBD2. V shed 5 bases, J shed 0 bases, and the junction held 3 bases outside the gene matches. CDR3 length: 15 amino acids. CDR1 SEHNR and CDR2 FQNEAQ come from the germline V gene (reference sequence).

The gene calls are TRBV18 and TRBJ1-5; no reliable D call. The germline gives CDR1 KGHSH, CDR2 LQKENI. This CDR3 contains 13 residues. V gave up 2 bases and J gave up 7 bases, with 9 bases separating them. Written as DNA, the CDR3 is TGTGCCAGCTCACCAGGGGATGGGCAGCCCCAGCATTTT. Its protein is CASSPGDGQPQHF.

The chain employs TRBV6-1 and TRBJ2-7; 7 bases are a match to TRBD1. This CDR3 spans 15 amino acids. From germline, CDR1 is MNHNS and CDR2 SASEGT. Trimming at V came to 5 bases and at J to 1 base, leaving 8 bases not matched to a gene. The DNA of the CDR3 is TGTGCCAGCAGTCGGGAACAGGGGAGATCCTACGAGCAGTACTTC. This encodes CASSREQGRSYEQYF.

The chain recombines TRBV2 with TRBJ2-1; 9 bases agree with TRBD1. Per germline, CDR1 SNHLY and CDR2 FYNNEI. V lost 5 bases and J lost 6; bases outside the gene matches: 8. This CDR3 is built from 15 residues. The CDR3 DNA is TGTGCCAGCAGTTACCGGGACAGGGAGTTCAATGAGCAGTTCTTC. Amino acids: CASSYRDREFNEQFF. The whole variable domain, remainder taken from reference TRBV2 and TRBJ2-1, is EPEVTQTPSHQVTQMGQEVILRCVPISNHLYFYWYRQILGQKVEFLVSFYNNEISEKSEIFDDQFSVERPDGSNFTLKIRSTKLEDSAMYFCASSYRDREFNEQFFGPGTRLTVL.

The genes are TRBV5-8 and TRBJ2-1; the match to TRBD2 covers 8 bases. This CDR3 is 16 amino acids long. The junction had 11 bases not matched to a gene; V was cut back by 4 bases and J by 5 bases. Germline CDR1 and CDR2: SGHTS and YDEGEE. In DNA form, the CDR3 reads TGTGCCAGCAGCCAAGCGGGGGAGGGCCGAAACAATGAGCAGTTCTTC. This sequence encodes CASSQAGEGRNNEQFF.

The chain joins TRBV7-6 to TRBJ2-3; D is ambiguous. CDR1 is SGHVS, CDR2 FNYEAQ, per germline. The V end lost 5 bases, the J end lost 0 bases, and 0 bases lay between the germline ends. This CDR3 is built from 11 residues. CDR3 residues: CASSSTDTQYF. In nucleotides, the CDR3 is TGTGCCAGCAGCAGCACAGATACGCAGTATTTT. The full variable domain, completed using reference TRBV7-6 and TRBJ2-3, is GAGVSQSPRYKVTKRGQDVALRCDPISGHVSLYWYRQALGQGPEFLTYFNYEAQQDKSGLPNDRFSAERPEGSISTLTIQRTEQRDSAMYRCASSSTDTQYFGPGTRLTVL.

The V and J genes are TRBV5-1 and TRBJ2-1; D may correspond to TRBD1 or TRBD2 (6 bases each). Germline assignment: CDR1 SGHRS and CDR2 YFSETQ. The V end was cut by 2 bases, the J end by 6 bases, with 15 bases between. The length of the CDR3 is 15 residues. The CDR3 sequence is CASSFLEGEPNEQFF. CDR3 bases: TGCGCCAGCAGCTTCCTGGAGGGGGAACCCAATGAGCAGTTCTTC.

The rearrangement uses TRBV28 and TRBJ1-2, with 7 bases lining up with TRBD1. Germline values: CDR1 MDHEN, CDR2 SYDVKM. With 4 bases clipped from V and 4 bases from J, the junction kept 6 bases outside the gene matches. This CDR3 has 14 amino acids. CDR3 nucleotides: TGTGCCAGCAGTTCCCCGGGACAGATCTATGGCTACACCTTC. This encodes CASSSPGQIYGYTF.

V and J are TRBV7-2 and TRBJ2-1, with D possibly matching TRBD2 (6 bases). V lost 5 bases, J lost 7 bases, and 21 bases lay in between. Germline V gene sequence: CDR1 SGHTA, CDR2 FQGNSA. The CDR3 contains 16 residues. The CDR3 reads CASSLRELAPLNEQFF. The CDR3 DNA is TGTGCCAGCAGCCTCAGGGAACTAGCACCCCTAAATGAGCAGTTCTTC.

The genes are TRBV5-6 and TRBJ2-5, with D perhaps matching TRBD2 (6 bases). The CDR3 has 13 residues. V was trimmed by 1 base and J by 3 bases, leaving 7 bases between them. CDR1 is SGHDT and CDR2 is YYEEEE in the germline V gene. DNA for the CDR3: TGTGCCAGCAGCTTGTGGGGGGAAGAGACCCAGTACTTC. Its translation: CASSLWGEETQYF. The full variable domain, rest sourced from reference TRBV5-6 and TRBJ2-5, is DAGVTQSPTHLIKTRGQQVTLRCSPKSGHDTVSWYQQALGQGPQFIFQYYEEEERQRGNFPDRFSGHQFPNYSSELNVNALLLGDSALYLCASSLWGEETQYFGPGTRLLVL.

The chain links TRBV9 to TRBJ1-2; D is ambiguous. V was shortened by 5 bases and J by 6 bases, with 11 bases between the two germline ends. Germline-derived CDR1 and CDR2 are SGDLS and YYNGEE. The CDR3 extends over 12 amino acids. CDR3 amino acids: CASRRRSDGYTF. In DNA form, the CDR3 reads TGTGCCAGCAGACGGAGATCCGATGGCTACACCTTC.

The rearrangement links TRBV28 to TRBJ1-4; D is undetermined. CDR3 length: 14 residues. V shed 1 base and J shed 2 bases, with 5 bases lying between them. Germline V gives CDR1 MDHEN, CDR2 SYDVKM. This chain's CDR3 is CASSLSYTNEKLFF. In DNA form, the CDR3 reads TGTGCCAGCAGTTTATCTTATACTAATGAAAAACTGTTTTTT.

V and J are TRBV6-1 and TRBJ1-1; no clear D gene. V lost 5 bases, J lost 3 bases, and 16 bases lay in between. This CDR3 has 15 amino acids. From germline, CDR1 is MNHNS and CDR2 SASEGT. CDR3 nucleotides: TGTGCCAGCAGTCCTAGGACCAGGAAGGACACTGAAGCTTTCTTT. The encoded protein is CASSPRTRKDTEAFF.

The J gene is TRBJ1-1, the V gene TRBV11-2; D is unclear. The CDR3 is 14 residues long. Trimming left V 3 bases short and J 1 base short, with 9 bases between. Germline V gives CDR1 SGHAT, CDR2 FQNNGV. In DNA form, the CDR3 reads TGTGCCAGCAGCTTTATGTTGACGAACACTGAAGCTTTCTTT. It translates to CASSFMLTNTEAFF.

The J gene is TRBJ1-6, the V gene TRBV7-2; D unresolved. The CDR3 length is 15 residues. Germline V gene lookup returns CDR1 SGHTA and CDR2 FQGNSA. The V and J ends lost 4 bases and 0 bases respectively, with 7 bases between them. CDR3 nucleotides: TGTGCCAGCAGCTCGGCCAGCTCCTATAATTCACCCCTCCACTTT. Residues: CASSSASSYNSPLHF.

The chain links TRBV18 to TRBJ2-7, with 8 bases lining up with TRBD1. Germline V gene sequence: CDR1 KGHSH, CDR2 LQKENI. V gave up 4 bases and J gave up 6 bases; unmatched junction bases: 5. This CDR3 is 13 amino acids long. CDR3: CASSRDRYTEQYF. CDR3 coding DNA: TGTGCCAGCTCACGGGACAGGTACACCGAGCAGTACTTC.

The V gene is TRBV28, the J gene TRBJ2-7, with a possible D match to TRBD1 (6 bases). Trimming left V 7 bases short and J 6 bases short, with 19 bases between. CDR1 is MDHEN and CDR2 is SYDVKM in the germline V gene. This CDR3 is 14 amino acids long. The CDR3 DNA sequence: TGTGCCAGCACCGGGACACAAGTAAGTTTCGAGCAGTACTTC. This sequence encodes CASTGTQVSFEQYF.

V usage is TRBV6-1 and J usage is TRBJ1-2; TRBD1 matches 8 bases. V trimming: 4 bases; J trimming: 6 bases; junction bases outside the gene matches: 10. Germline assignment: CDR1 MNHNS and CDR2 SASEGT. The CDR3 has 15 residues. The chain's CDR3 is CASSATGGGWDGYTF. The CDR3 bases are TGTGCCAGCAGTGCCACAGGGGGAGGCTGGGATGGCTACACCTTC.

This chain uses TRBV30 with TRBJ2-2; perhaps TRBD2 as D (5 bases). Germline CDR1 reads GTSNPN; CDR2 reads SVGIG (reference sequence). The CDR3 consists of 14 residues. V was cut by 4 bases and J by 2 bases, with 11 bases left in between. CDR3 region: CAWNVGRNTGELFF. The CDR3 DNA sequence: TGTGCCTGGAATGTAGGGAGAAACACCGGGGAGCTGTTTTTT.

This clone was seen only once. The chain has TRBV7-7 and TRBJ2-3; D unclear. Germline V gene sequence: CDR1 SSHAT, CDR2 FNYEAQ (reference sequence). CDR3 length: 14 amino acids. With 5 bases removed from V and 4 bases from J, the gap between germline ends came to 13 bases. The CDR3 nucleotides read TGTGCCAGCAGCCCCACTGTCTCGGCAGATACGCAGTATTTT. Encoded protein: CASSPTVSADTQYF.